This TCR beta chain is from a study of T cells in Graves' hyperthyroidism and ophthalmopathy. Study details: Peripheral blood sampling occurred at initial diagnosis, before any treatment.

Trimming pared 5 bases from V and 4 bases from J, leaving 17 bases between. The V gene's germline CDR1 is MNHNS and CDR2 SASEGT. CDR3 size: 16 residues. Disease duration under 2 months; hyperthyroidism patients were aged 18 to 65. RNA transcripts were the template for amplifying TCR beta CDR3 regions. With the HTBI primer set, the TCR CDR3 went through a first round of RT-PCR. TCRdb reprocessed the multiplex PCR reads with MiXCR, giving one entry per CDR3 protein. This table has about 180,000 distinct CDR3 sequences, around 15% appearing once. This clonotype showed up many times. This TCR came from a woman aged 50 to 60 with Graves' hyperthyroidism. This chain links TRBV6-1 with TRBJ1-4; TRBD1 is a possible D gene (5 bases). Sequencing used blood. CDR3 region: CASSTAPGRVNEKLFF. Written as DNA, the CDR3 is TGTGCCAGCAGTACGGCACCGGGACGGGTTAATGAAAAACTGTTTTTT.